This T cell receptor beta chain was identified during a study of blood T cell repertoires in COVID-19. The wider study: T cells, B-cell-depleted T cells, or PBMCs provided the cDNA or gDNA that served as material.

The CDR3 is made up of 15 amino acids. With 6 bases clipped from V and 8 bases from J, the junction kept 12 bases outside the gene matches. Germline V lookup: CDR1 KGHDR, CDR2 SFDVKD. Only in-frame clones appear in the TCRdb table, and some are missing; sequencing was by immunoSEQ multiplex PCR. The repertoire holds about 200,000 clones, 80% to 90% seen once, with 3.5% to 4.5% in the top ten. This rearrangement joins TRBV24-1 to TRBJ1-2, with 9 positions matching TRBD1. This clonotype originated in a woman between 40 and 50 years old with acute COVID-19. What was sequenced was PBMCs or T cells enriched from blood (not recorded which). The CDR3 DNA follows: TGTGCCACCAGTTCGGCGGGACAGGGCGGACAGGGCTACACCTTC. Translation gives CATSSAGQGGQGYTF.